This T cell receptor beta chain was captured in a study of tumor-infiltrating lymphocytes in oesophageal squamous cell carcinoma. MiXCR was run by TCRdb on the PCR reads, yielding one entry per CDR3 protein. The repertoire consists of some 15,000 distinct CDR3 sequences, with more than 45% occurring once and the leading ten covering 28%. Judged by abundance, this clonotype is large. Germline V gives CDR1 SGHAT, CDR2 FQNNGV. V was pared by 5 bases and J by 1 base, with 9 bases of the junction left unmatched. The CDR3 consists of 18 residues. The sequenced material came from esophageal tumor tissue. This chain connects TRBV11-2 to TRBJ2-3; 13 bases match TRBD2. This sequence was found in a female donor with esophageal squamous cell carcinoma. The CDR3 sequence: CASSRRTSGSSGTDTQYF. DNA for the CDR3: TGTGCCAGCAGCCGCCGGACTAGCGGGAGTTCAGGCACAGATACGCAGTATTTT.